A single sample is the source of the 25 T cell receptor beta chains below, sequenced in a study of a mutant IDH1 vaccine in newly diagnosed glioma. Indicated time point: week 5, during vaccination. Each vaccine dose was 300 ug of mutant IDH1 20-mer peptide, with topical imiquimod. For these TCRs, the target antigens are not known. Clones were sequenced by immunoSEQ multiplex PCR, and TCRdb holds only the in-frame ones, with some missing. The data hold roughly 42,000 clones, with approximately 85% observed a single time. The material sequenced was PBMCs, taken from a glioma patient whose treatment included an IDH1 peptide vaccine. The origin of the receptors is a man aged 40-50 years with glioma.

The rearrangement uses TRBV4-3 and TRBJ2-1; 7 positions match TRBD2. CDR1 and CDR2 (germline): LGHNA, YSLEER. With V trimmed by 3 bases and J by 8 bases, 19 bases remained unmatched. The CDR3 length is 18 residues. The CDR3 nucleotides read TGCGCCAGCAGCCATGAAGCTCTAAGCGGGACCTCGGTGGATGAGCAGTTCTTC. Residues: CASSHEALSGTSVDEQFF.

This clone was seen a few times. The chain employs TRBV7-2 and TRBJ1-5; D unresolved. Trimming took 8 bases from V and 0 from J, leaving 5 bases between them. Per the germline V gene, CDR1 is SGHTA and CDR2 is FQGNSA. The CDR3 is 12 amino acids. The CDR3 sequence: CASGHSNQPQHF. The CDR3 DNA reads TGTGCCAGCGGGCATAGCAATCAGCCCCAGCATTTT.

V and J are TRBV6-5 and TRBJ2-1; perhaps TRBD2 as D (6 bases). CDR3 length equals 15 residues. Trimming left V 5 bases short and J 7 bases short, with 18 bases between. The germline gives CDR1 MNHEY, CDR2 SVGAGI. This chain's CDR3 is CASSATGTVWNEQFF. The CDR3 DNA reads TGTGCCAGCAGTGCCACCGGGACTGTTTGGAATGAGCAGTTCTTC.

The chain has TRBV27 and TRBJ1-1, with D possibly TRBD1 on 5 matching bases. Germline lookup yields CDR1 MNHEY and CDR2 SMNVEV (reference sequence). V lost 1 base and J lost 1, with 13 bases in between. The CDR3 consists of 16 residues. Written as DNA, the CDR3 is TGTGCCAGCAGTTTATTCGGGGGGGGTGGGAACACTGAAGCTTTCTTT. This encodes CASSLFGGGGNTEAFF.

For the CDR3, the DNA is TGTGCCACCAGCAGAGACCCCGTTGTGGGGGGTGAAAAACTGTTTTTT. Translating it yields CATSRDPVVGGEKLFF. This chain connects TRBV15 to TRBJ1-4, with D perhaps matching TRBD1 (5 bases). The CDR3 is 16 amino acids. V lost 0 bases and J 7 bases, leaving 15 bases between the germline ends. Germline CDR1 LNHNV, CDR2 YYDKDF (reference sequence).

The J gene is TRBJ2-3, the V gene TRBV2; 10 bases fit TRBD2. This CDR3 region has 18 residues. The germline gives CDR1 SNHLY, CDR2 FYNNEI. V was clipped by 2 bases and J by 1 base; unmatched bases: 9. CDR3 residues: CASSESLAGVDGTDTQYF. CDR3 nucleotides: TGTGCCAGCAGTGAAAGTCTAGCGGGAGTGGATGGCACAGATACGCAGTATTTT. The whole variable domain, remainder taken from reference TRBV2 and TRBJ2-3, is EPEVTQTPSHQVTQMGQEVILRCVPISNHLYFYWYRQILGQKVEFLVSFYNNEISEKSEIFDDQFSVERPDGSNFTLKIRSTKLEDSAMYFCASSESLAGVDGTDTQYFGPGTRLTVL.

V is TRBV19 and J is TRBJ1-4, with TRBD1 as a possible D gene (6 bases). The CDR3 spans 15 residues. Trimming left V 4 bases short and J 3 bases short, with 12 bases between. Germline loops: CDR1 LNHDA, CDR2 SQIVND (reference sequence). The CDR3 here is CASSTGTSANEKLFF. CDR3 coding DNA: TGTGCCAGTAGTACCGGGACATCGGCTAATGAAAAACTGTTTTTT.

V and J are TRBV7-2 and TRBJ1-5; the match to TRBD1 covers 9 bases. From germline, CDR1 is SGHTA and CDR2 FQGNSA. CDR3 length: 15 amino acids. V was clipped by 1 base and J by 8 bases; unmatched bases: 6. The DNA for the CDR3 is TGTGCCAGCAGCTTAGTTGTGACAGGGGGAGAGCCCCAGCATTTT. Translation gives CASSLVVTGGEPQHF.

V is TRBV7-2 and J is TRBJ2-1, with TRBD1 as a possible D gene (5 bases). The V end lost 2 bases, the J end lost 7 bases, and 9 bases lay between the germline ends. Germline CDR1 is SGHTA and CDR2 is FQGNSA. The CDR3 sequence is 13 residues long. The CDR3 DNA sequence: TGTGCCAGCAGCTTAACAGGCTCAAATGAGCAGTTCTTC. It codes for CASSLTGSNEQFF. The entire variable domain, with the rest obtained from reference TRBV7-2 and TRBJ2-1, is as follows: GAGVSQSPSNKVTEKGKDVELRCDPISGHTALYWYRQSLGQGLEFLIYFQGNSAPDKSGLPSDRFSAERTGGSVSTLTIQRTQQEDSAVYLCASSLTGSNEQFFGPGTRLTVL.

A note on this clone: At one end the junction does not follow the germline gene, possibly because of a read error. The chain recombines TRBV7-7 with TRBJ2-2; D gene uncertain. CDR1 is SSHAT, CDR2 FNYEAQ, per germline (reference sequence). The CDR3 has 13 amino acids. CDR3 sequence reads: CASSLARSGELFF. The CDR3 DNA is TGTGCTAGCAGCTTAGCCCGGAGCGGGGAGCTGTTTTTT.

The chain carries TRBV28 and TRBJ1-1, with 8 bases aligning to TRBD1. This CDR3 contains 14 residues. From germline, CDR1 is MDHEN and CDR2 SYDVKM. V trimming: 2 bases; J trimming: 5 bases; junction bases outside the gene matches: 4. The CDR3 nucleotides are TGTGCCAGCAGTTTAGACAGGGGTGGGACTGAAGCTTTCTTT. As protein: CASSLDRGGTEAFF.

This chain's CDR3 is CASSLFPQARRGTSGANVLTF. The CDR3 DNA reads as TGCGCCAGCAGCTTGTTCCCCCAGGCCCGGCGGGGAACCTCTGGGGCCAACGTCCTGACTTTC. The chain employs TRBV5-1 and TRBJ2-6; D perhaps matches TRBD2 (6 bases). The CDR3 loop spans 21 amino acids. Germline V gene sequence: CDR1 SGHRS, CDR2 YFSETQ. With 1 base removed from V and 0 bases from J, the gap between germline ends came to 23 bases. Full variable domain (remainder filled in from reference TRBV5-1 and TRBJ2-6): KAGVTQTPRYLIKTRGQQVTLSCSPISGHRSVSWYQQTPGQGLQFLFEYFSETQRNKGNFPGRFSGRQFSNSRSEMNVSTLELGDSALYLCASSLFPQARRGTSGANVLTFGAGSRLTVL.

This chain joins TRBV2 and TRBJ2-2, with D perhaps being TRBD1 or TRBD2 (6 bases each). The CDR3 extends over 13 amino acids. The V and J ends lost 8 bases and 6 bases respectively, with 13 bases between them. Germline CDR1 and CDR2: SNHLY and FYNNEI. The CDR3 DNA sequence: TGTGCCAGCGGAGGGGGTAGCGCCGGGGAGCTGTTTTTT. Its protein product is CASGGGSAGELFF.

V is TRBV27 and J is TRBJ2-1; 12 bases map to TRBD1. Germline trimming cut 6 bases from V and 8 bases from J; bases unmatched to any gene: 2. The germline V gene encodes CDR1 MNHEY and CDR2 SMNVEV (reference sequence). The CDR3 has 13 amino acids. The CDR3 reads CASRGTGGYEQFF. The CDR3 DNA is TGTGCCAGCAGGGGGACAGGGGGCTATGAGCAGTTCTTC.

J is TRBJ1-3 and V is TRBV5-1; D might be TRBD1 (5 bases). The CDR3 consists of 16 residues. Trimming left V 1 base short and J 0 bases short, with 11 bases between. The V gene's germline CDR1 is SGHRS and CDR2 YFSETQ. The CDR3: CASSLQGHGSGNTIYF. Written as DNA, the CDR3 is TGCGCCAGCAGCTTGCAAGGACATGGCTCTGGAAACACCATATATTTT.

The rearrangement uses TRBV11-2 and TRBJ1-5; D remains unclear. This CDR3 spans 15 amino acids. The germline CDR1 and CDR2 sequences are SGHAT and FQNNGV. V lost 5 bases to trimming and J lost 6 bases, with 17 bases between them. CDR3 sequence: CASSATVGVSQPQHF. The CDR3 bases are TGTGCCAGCAGCGCAACAGTTGGCGTAAGTCAGCCCCAGCATTTT.

The chain couples TRBV6-1 to TRBJ1-3; possibly TRBD1 for D (5 bases). This CDR3 comprises 18 residues. Germline V gene sequence: CDR1 MNHNS, CDR2 SASEGT. With 1 base removed from V and 0 bases from J, the gap between germline ends came to 16 bases. CDR3 protein: CASSEGFSGGLSGNTIYF. DNA for the CDR3: TGTGCCAGCAGTGAAGGGTTTTCCGGGGGTCTCTCTGGAAACACCATATATTTT.

J is TRBJ2-1 and V is TRBV7-2; 8 bases map to TRBD1. Germline lookup yields CDR1 SGHTA and CDR2 FQGNSA. The trim removed 1 base at V and 7 bases at J, leaving 12 bases unmatched. The CDR3 spans 17 residues. The CDR3 region is CASSLGTGQGKVNEQFF. CDR3 nucleotides: TGTGCCAGCAGCTTAGGGACAGGACAGGGTAAGGTTAATGAGCAGTTCTTC.

This clone was detected only a few times. The chain recombines TRBV7-3 with TRBJ1-1; no reliable D call. Trimming removed 2 bases at V and 2 bases at J, with 9 bases between. Germline V gene lookup returns CDR1 SGHTA and CDR2 FQGTGA. This CDR3 spans 14 amino acids. For the CDR3, the DNA is TGTGCCAGCAGCTTAGGCAGGATCAACACTGAAGCTTTCTTT. Encoded protein: CASSLGRINTEAFF.

The gene calls are TRBV7-2 and TRBJ2-6, with 7 bases identical to TRBD1. The CDR3 extends over 17 amino acids. Germline values: CDR1 SGHTA, CDR2 FQGNSA. With V trimmed by 3 bases and J by 2 bases, 7 bases remained unmatched. CDR3 sequence: CASSFTPGGTGANVLTF. The CDR3 DNA sequence: TGTGCCAGCAGCTTCACCCCAGGGGGTACTGGGGCCAACGTCCTGACTTTC.

This chain uses TRBV5-5 with TRBJ2-7; D not certain. CDR1 is SGHKS and CDR2 is YYEKEE in the germline V gene (reference sequence). This CDR3 contains 15 residues. V was clipped by 4 bases and J by 0 bases, with 14 bases between them. The CDR3: CASSTDLVVSYEQYF. The DNA of the CDR3 is TGTGCCAGCAGCACGGACCTGGTAGTCTCCTACGAGCAGTACTTC. Full variable domain (rest looked up from reference TRBV5-5 and TRBJ2-7): DAGVTQSPTHLIKTRGQQVTLRCSPISGHKSVSWYQQVLGQGPQFIFQYYEKEERGRGNFPDRFSARQFPNYSSELNVNALLLGDSALYLCASSTDLVVSYEQYFGPGTRLTVT.

V usage is TRBV7-2 and J usage is TRBJ2-1; TRBD2 agrees at 8 bases. V lost 4 bases to trimming and J lost 3 bases; unmatched junction nucleotides: 5. The CDR3 covers 15 residues. Per germline, CDR1 SGHTA and CDR2 FQGNSA. CDR3 sequence (DNA): TGTGCCAGCAGCTCCAGCGGGAGACTCTACAATGAGCAGTTCTTC. It encodes CASSSSGRLYNEQFF.

The rearrangement joins TRBV7-8 to TRBJ1-4, with 10 bases fitting TRBD1. CDR1 SGHVS and CDR2 FQNEAQ come from the germline V gene. V lost 5 bases and J lost 12; bases outside the gene matches: 12. The CDR3 contains 15 residues. CDR3 nucleotides: TGTGCCAGCAGCGTACGGACAGGGGGAAGCCAAGAACTGTTTTTT. Residues: CASSVRTGGSQELFF. The full variable domain, in which reference TRBV7-8 and TRBJ1-4 provide the parts outside the CDR3, is GAGVSQSPRYKVAKRGQDVALRCDPISGHVSLFWYQQALGQGPEFLTYFQNEAQLDKSGLPSDRFFAERPEGSVSTLKIQRTQQEDSAVYLCASSVRTGGSQELFFGSGTQLSVL.

This clone was detected only once. The J gene is TRBJ1-2, the V gene TRBV11-2; D may be TRBD1 (6 bases). V dropped 1 base and J dropped 4 bases, with 25 bases sitting between them. The CDR3 length is 19 residues. Germline-derived CDR1 and CDR2 are SGHAT and FQNNGV. For the CDR3, the DNA is TGTGCCAGCAGCTTAGTTCCCTCCGGGGGGCGACCTTCGAGCTATGGCTACACCTTC. Translated, it gives CASSLVPSGGRPSSYGYTF.

The rearrangement joins TRBV10-3 to TRBJ2-1; tentatively, D is TRBD2 (6 bases). This CDR3 region has 13 residues. Germline V gene data show CDR1 as ENHRY and CDR2 as SYGVKD. The V end was cut by 6 bases, the J end by 8 bases, with 14 bases between. In nucleotides, the CDR3 is TGTGCCATCAGCGGGACTCCACGCGATGAGCAGTTCTTC. Protein: CAISGTPRDEQFF.